The 18 T cell receptor beta chains below were found in one sample sequenced in a study of blood T cell repertoires in COVID-19. Clones were read by immunoSEQ multiplex PCR, and TCRdb kept only the in-frame ones, dropping some. The sample holds approximately 25,000 clones, 86% seen once. Material: peripheral blood. Source of these receptors: an elderly woman with active or convalescent COVID-19.

The chain couples TRBV28 to TRBJ2-3; 7 bases match TRBD1. Trimming took 4 bases from V and 1 from J; bases not matched to a gene: 5. The CDR3 totals 15 residues. Per germline, CDR1 MDHEN and CDR2 SYDVKM. CDR3 amino acids: CASSSWDRRTDTQYF. The CDR3, as DNA: TGTGCCAGCAGTTCATGGGACAGACGCACAGATACGCAGTATTTT.

This sequence joins TRBV7-9 and TRBJ1-2, with a possible D match to TRBD1 (6 bases). The ends were cut back, 2 bases at V and 2 bases at J, with 12 bases in the middle. Germline V gene sequence: CDR1 SEHNR, CDR2 FQNEAQ (reference sequence). This CDR3 contains 15 residues. CDR3 loop: CASSLLGQTNYGYTF. The DNA of the CDR3 is TGTGCCAGCAGCTTATTAGGACAGACAAACTATGGCTACACCTTC. The entire variable domain, with the rest obtained from reference TRBV7-9 and TRBJ1-2, is as follows: DTGVSQNPRHKITKRGQNVTFRCDPISEHNRLYWYRQTLGQGPEFLTYFQNEAQLEKSRLLSDRFSAERPKGSFSTLEIQRTEQGDSAMYLCASSLLGQTNYGYTFGSGTRLTVV.

The gene calls are TRBV6-5 and TRBJ2-3, with 9 positions matching TRBD1. With 2 bases clipped from V and 0 bases from J, the junction kept 3 bases outside the gene matches. The germline CDR1 and CDR2 sequences are MNHEY and SVGAGI. This CDR3 is built from 16 residues. CDR3 in DNA: TGTGCCAGCAGTTACAGGGGGACAGGGAGCACAGATACGCAGTATTTT. As protein: CASSYRGTGSTDTQYF.

The rearrangement joins TRBV19 to TRBJ2-4; 14 bases line up with TRBD2. The junction had 14 bases not matched to a gene; V was cut back by 4 bases and J by 0 bases. This CDR3 is 21 amino acids long. Germline lookup yields CDR1 LNHDA and CDR2 SQIVND (reference sequence). The CDR3 here is CASSTSTSGRAIFLAKNIQYF. CDR3 in DNA: TGTGCCAGTAGTACCTCGACTAGCGGGAGGGCGATCTTTTTAGCCAAAAACATTCAGTACTTC.

The chain is built from TRBV4-1 and TRBJ2-3; 10 nucleotides match TRBD2. J lost 2 bases, V lost 4 bases, and 6 bases had no gene match. From germline, CDR1 is MGHRA and CDR2 YSYEKL. CDR3 length: 16 residues. CDR3 in amino acids: CASSRPLAGHTDTQYF. CDR3 bases: TGCGCCAGCAGCCGCCCACTAGCGGGACACACAGATACGCAGTATTTT.

The sample holds a few counts of this clone. The V gene is TRBV7-2, the J gene TRBJ1-6; TRBD1 aligns across 8 bases. The CDR3 runs 15 residues. Germline values: CDR1 SGHTA, CDR2 FQGNSA. V was clipped by 3 bases and J by 10 bases; unmatched bases: 8. CDR3 region: CASSFGQGRGSPLHF. The CDR3 DNA reads as TGTGCCAGCAGCTTTGGACAGGGAAGGGGGTCACCCCTCCACTTT.

The chain is built from TRBV5-4 and TRBJ1-5, with D possibly matching TRBD1 (5 bases). This CDR3 comprises 15 residues. Germline V gives CDR1 SGHNT, CDR2 YYREEE (reference sequence). V shed 2 bases and J shed 0 bases, with 9 bases lying between them. DNA for the CDR3: TGTGCCAGCAGCTTCGGGGGTGATAGCAATCAGCCCCAGCATTTT. It specifies CASSFGGDSNQPQHF.

This clone was seen a few times. This chain links TRBV6-5 with TRBJ1-4; TRBD1 agrees at 7 bases. V shed 5 bases, J shed 7 bases, and the junction held 4 bases outside the gene matches. This CDR3 has 13 amino acids. Germline loops: CDR1 MNHEY, CDR2 SVGAGI. CDR3 sequence: CASSTGVSEKLFF. The CDR3 DNA follows: TGTGCCAGCAGTACAGGGGTATCTGAAAAACTGTTTTTT.

The chain uses TRBV28 and TRBJ2-1; TRBD1 is a possible D gene (5 bases). Per the germline V gene, CDR1 is MDHEN and CDR2 is SYDVKM. Trimming left V 4 bases short and J 1 base short, with 14 bases between. The CDR3 covers 16 residues. The CDR3 loop is CASSSTGHLSYNEQFF. CDR3 nucleotide sequence: TGTGCCAGCAGTTCTACTGGACACCTTTCCTACAATGAGCAGTTCTTC.

The chain carries TRBV18 and TRBJ2-3; 11 bases agree with TRBD2. Germline loops: CDR1 KGHSH, CDR2 LQKENI. This CDR3 comprises 16 residues. Unmatched junction bases numbered 7, after V lost 4 bases and J lost 4 bases. The DNA of the CDR3 is TGTGCCAGCTCACGCATAGCGGGAGGGCAGGCAGATACGCAGTATTTT. Its protein product is CASSRIAGGQADTQYF.

The chain is built from TRBV6-5 and TRBJ2-7, with 9 nucleotides matching TRBD1. CDR1 MNHEY and CDR2 SVGAGI come from the germline V gene. CDR3 length equals 15 residues. V gave up 7 bases and J gave up 8 bases; unmatched junction bases: 15. The CDR3 is CASTSPGQGGYQQYF. The DNA of the CDR3 is TGTGCCAGCACCAGCCCGGGACAGGGCGGTTACCAGCAGTACTTC.

The chain joins TRBV4-2 to TRBJ1-1; perhaps TRBD1 as D (6 bases). Trimming removed 2 bases at V and 1 base at J, with 8 bases between. Germline V gene lookup returns CDR1 LGHNA and CDR2 YNFKEQ. This CDR3 comprises 14 residues. The CDR3 sequence is CASSQQDRNTEAFF. CDR3 sequence (DNA): TGTGCCAGCAGCCAACAGGACAGGAACACTGAAGCTTTCTTT.

As DNA, the CDR3 is TGTGCCAGCAGTCCCGAAGGGGGCCATAATTCACCCCTCCACTTT. It encodes CASSPEGGHNSPLHF. The V and J genes are TRBV6-5 and TRBJ1-6, with 7 bases that match TRBD1. The junction had 6 bases not matched to a gene; V was cut back by 5 bases and J by 5 bases. Germline assignment: CDR1 MNHEY and CDR2 SVGAGI. The CDR3 has 15 residues.

This chain joins TRBV7-9 and TRBJ2-2; tentatively, D is TRBD2 (7 bases). This CDR3 has 15 amino acids. From germline, CDR1 is SEHNR and CDR2 FQNEAQ (reference sequence). The V and J ends lost 5 bases and 7 bases respectively, with 17 bases between them. The CDR3, as DNA: TGTGCCAGCAGCCTCCTCGGGGGGCTAGGCGGGGAGCTGTTTTTT. Translated: CASSLLGGLGGELFF. Variable domain in full (rest from reference TRBV7-9 and TRBJ2-2): DTGVSQNPRHKITKRGQNVTFRCDPISEHNRLYWYRQTLGQGPEFLTYFQNEAQLEKSRLLSDRFSAERPKGSFSTLEIQRTEQGDSAMYLCASSLLGGLGGELFFGEGSRLTVL.

As concerns this clone: The junction departs from the called germline gene at one end, perhaps through a read error. J is TRBJ1-3 and V is TRBV7-7; tentatively, D is TRBD1 (5 bases). CDR1 SSHAT and CDR2 FNYEAQ come from the germline V gene (reference sequence). This CDR3 is 15 amino acids long. This chain's CDR3 is CASSLYGGTGNTIYF. CDR3 bases: TGTGCTAGCAGCTTGTACGGGGGAACTGGAAACACCATATATTTT.

CDR3 in amino acids: CASSPSTDRGQPRKNTEAFF. CDR3 coding DNA: TGTGCCAGCAGCCCCTCTACTGACAGGGGTCAACCAAGAAAGAACACTGAAGCTTTCTTT. V is TRBV9 and J is TRBJ1-1; TRBD1 agrees at 8 bases. Germline values: CDR1 SGDLS, CDR2 YYNGEE. The CDR3 runs 20 residues. Trimming at V came to 4 bases and at J to 1 base, leaving 21 bases not matched to a gene.

The chain joins TRBV7-8 to TRBJ2-7; 10 bases line up with TRBD2. The CDR3 length is 15 residues. The germline V gene has CDR1 SGHVS and CDR2 FQNEAQ. V lost 7 bases to trimming and J lost 3 bases; unmatched junction nucleotides: 9. The CDR3 nucleotides are TGTGCCAGCACGCATATAGCGGGGGGAATCTACGAGCAGTACTTC. This codes for CASTHIAGGIYEQYF.

The V gene is TRBV6-5, the J gene TRBJ2-1, with 8 bases matching TRBD2. CDR1 MNHEY and CDR2 SVGAGI come from the germline V gene. V trimming: 5 bases; J trimming: 7 bases; junction bases outside the gene matches: 10. The CDR3 is 15 residues long. The CDR3 DNA is TGTGCCAGCAGTCAGCGAAGCGGGAGTCGGAATGAGCAGTTCTTC. Protein: CASSQRSGSRNEQFF.